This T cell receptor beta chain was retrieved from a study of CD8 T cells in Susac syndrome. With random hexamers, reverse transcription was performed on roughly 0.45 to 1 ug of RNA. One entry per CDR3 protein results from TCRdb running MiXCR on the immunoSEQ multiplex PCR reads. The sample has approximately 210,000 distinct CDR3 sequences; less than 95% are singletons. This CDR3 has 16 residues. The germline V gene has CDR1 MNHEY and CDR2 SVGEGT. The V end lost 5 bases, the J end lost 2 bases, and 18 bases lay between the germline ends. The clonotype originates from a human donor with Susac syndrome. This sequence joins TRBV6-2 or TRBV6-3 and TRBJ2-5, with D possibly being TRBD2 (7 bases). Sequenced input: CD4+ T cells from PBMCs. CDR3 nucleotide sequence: TGTGCCAGCAGTAGGCTCTTGCGGGGGCTTCAAGAGACCCAGTACTTC. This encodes CASSRLLRGLQETQYF.